Listed below are T cell receptor beta chains from one sample, sequenced in a study of Graves' ophthalmopathy and Graves' hyperthyroidism. One entry per CDR3 protein, called by TCRdb with MiXCR from the multiplex PCR reads. Among over 500,000 distinct CDR3 sequences listed, about a fifth were seen once. The sample taken for sequencing was peripheral blood. The receptors here all came from a woman aged 18-29 years with stable Graves' hyperthyroidism. Some clones in this sample may be carry-over from other donors' samples. The CDR3 runs from the conserved cysteine through the conserved F or W. The order of the fields is clone size, D gene, J gene, V gene, CDR3 protein, CDR3 DNA. A D gene is named only where the DNA matches it firmly. Expanded clones are given a class, and other clones once, few, many or no size at all.

clone size: many
D gene: TRBD1
J gene: TRBJ2-2
V gene: TRBV7-8
CDR3 protein: CASSSLDRGTGELFF
CDR3 DNA: TGTGCCAGCAGCTCCTTGGACAGGGGGACCGGGGAGCTGTTTTTT

clone size: many
D gene: TRBD1
J gene: TRBJ2-4
V gene: TRBV7-9
CDR3 protein: CASSLVQGSVAKNIQYF
CDR3 DNA: TGTGCCAGCAGCTTAGTACAGGGGAGTGTTGCCAAAAACATTCAGTACTTC

clone size: once
D gene: .
J gene: TRBJ1-5
V gene: TRBV6-1
CDR3 protein: CASSEGFNQPQHF
CDR3 DNA: TGTGCCAGCAGTGAGGGGTTCAATCAGCCCCAGCATTTT

clone size: many
D gene: TRBD2
J gene: TRBJ2-7
V gene: TRBV28
CDR3 protein: CASSLPSGSGSYEQYF
CDR3 DNA: TGTGCCAGCAGTTTACCTAGCGGGAGTGGGAGCTACGAGCAGTACTTC

clone size: many
D gene: .
J gene: TRBJ2-5
V gene: TRBV6-1
CDR3 protein: CASSEIHAGGVYQETQYF
CDR3 DNA: TGTGCCAGCAGTGAAATCCACGCCGGGGGAGTGTACCAAGAGACCCAGTACTTC

clone size: once
D gene: .
J gene: TRBJ2-2
V gene: TRBV6-1
CDR3 protein: CASSDMRALTGELFF
CDR3 DNA: TGTGCCAGCAGTGACATGAGGGCTCTCACCGGGGAGCTGTTTTTT

clone size: many
D gene: .
J gene: TRBJ2-5
V gene: TRBV2
CDR3 protein: CASLAEQAETQYF
CDR3 DNA: TGTGCCAGTCTGGCGGAACAAGCGGAGACCCAGTACTTC

clone size: few
D gene: .
J gene: TRBJ1-5
V gene: TRBV6-2/TRBV6-3
CDR3 protein: CASSYFQNSNQPQHF
CDR3 DNA: TGTGCCAGCAGTTACTTCCAGAATAGCAATCAGCCCCAGCATTTT

clone size: .
D gene: .
J gene: TRBJ2-5
V gene: TRBV30
CDR3 protein: CAWSPWELQETQYF
CDR3 DNA: TGTGCCTGGAGCCCCTGGGAACTCCAAGAGACCCAGTACTTC

clone size: once
D gene: .
J gene: TRBJ2-5
V gene: TRBV2
CDR3 protein: CATGQETQYF
CDR3 DNA: TGTGCCACGGGACAAGAGACCCAGTACTTC

clone size: .
D gene: TRBD1
J gene: TRBJ2-5
V gene: TRBV28
CDR3 protein: CASSFNGQGSSQETQYF
CDR3 DNA: TGTGCCAGCAGCTTTAACGGACAGGGATCATCCCAAGAGACCCAGTACTTC

clone size: many
D gene: .
J gene: TRBJ2-5
V gene: TRBV7-3
CDR3 protein: CASSSPFQAFQETQYF
CDR3 DNA: TGTGCCAGCAGCTCCCCCTTTCAGGCTTTCCAAGAGACCCAGTACTTC

clone size: .
D gene: TRBD2
J gene: TRBJ2-7
V gene: TRBV12-3/TRBV12-4
CDR3 protein: CASRASGGYPSYEQYF
CDR3 DNA: TGTGCCAGCAGGGCTAGCGGGGGTTATCCCTCCTACGAGCAGTACTTC

clone size: .
D gene: .
J gene: TRBJ1-6
V gene: TRBV7-2
CDR3 protein: CASSETESPLHF
CDR3 DNA: TGTGCCAGCAGTGAGACGGAGTCACCCCTCCACTTT

clone size: many
D gene: TRBD1
J gene: TRBJ1-2
V gene: TRBV20-1
CDR3 protein: CSAEAEGRQGTTNYGYTF
CDR3 DNA: TGCAGTGCTGAGGCCGAGGGGAGACAGGGGACAACCAACTATGGCTACACCTTC

clone size: few
D gene: .
J gene: TRBJ1-2
V gene: TRBV3-1
CDR3 protein: CASTGGSGYTF
CDR3 DNA: TGTGCCAGCACTGGGGGTTCTGGCTACACCTTC

clone size: many
D gene: .
J gene: TRBJ1-5
V gene: TRBV2
CDR3 protein: CASSLTVPHQPQHF
CDR3 DNA: TGTGCCAGCAGTTTGACCGTTCCTCATCAGCCCCAGCATTTT

clone size: many
D gene: TRBD1
J gene: TRBJ1-1
V gene: TRBV20-1
CDR3 protein: CSARTGTVLSEAFF
CDR3 DNA: TGCAGTGCTAGAACCGGGACAGTTCTTTCTGAAGCTTTCTTT

clone size: once
D gene: TRBD1
J gene: TRBJ1-1
V gene: TRBV12-3/TRBV12-4
CDR3 protein: CASSLDRGATNTEAFF
CDR3 DNA: TGTGCCAGCAGCCTGGACAGGGGGGCCACGAACACTGAAGCTTTCTTT

clone size: many
D gene: TRBD1
J gene: TRBJ2-7
V gene: TRBV5-1
CDR3 protein: CASTDDRGGYEQYF
CDR3 DNA: TGCGCCAGCACCGATGACAGGGGCGGCTACGAGCAGTACTTC

clone size: few
D gene: .
J gene: TRBJ2-4
V gene: TRBV6-2/TRBV6-3
CDR3 protein: CASRRNRESVQYF
CDR3 DNA: TGTGCCAGCAGGCGGAACCGGGAGTCCGTTCAGTACTTC

clone size: many
D gene: .
J gene: TRBJ2-5
V gene: TRBV12-3/TRBV12-4
CDR3 protein: CASSLDRVQYF
CDR3 DNA: TGTGCCAGCAGTTTAGACAGGGTCCAGTACTTC

clone size: many
D gene: .
J gene: TRBJ1-2
V gene: TRBV9
CDR3 protein: CASSVVAETYGYTF
CDR3 DNA: TGTGCCAGCAGCGTAGTGGCAGAAACATATGGCTACACCTTC

clone size: many
D gene: TRBD1
J gene: TRBJ1-2
V gene: TRBV12-3/TRBV12-4
CDR3 protein: CASSPSDRVGYGYTF
CDR3 DNA: TGTGCCAGCAGCCCATCGGACAGGGTAGGGTATGGCTACACCTTC